This TCR beta chain came from a study of T-cell memory formation after mild COVID-19. Germline V gene data show CDR1 as DFQATT and CDR2 as SNEGSKA (reference sequence). Between the trimmed V and J ends, which lost 6 bases and 0 bases, there was a span of 15 bases. There are 14 residues in the CDR3. TCRdb used MiXCR to reprocess the 5' RACE reads, holding one entry per CDR3 protein. The sample holds about 430,000 distinct CDR3 sequences; more than 20% are singletons and the top ten take around 8.1%. The rearrangement joins TRBV20-1 to TRBJ2-7, with D possibly being TRBD1 (6 bases). The sequence derives from an adult woman who had mild COVID-19 (a few samples of this study predate the infection). Cell type and time point are not known. The sample taken for sequencing was PBMCs or a T cell subset sorted from them (not recorded which). CDR3 DNA: TGCAGTGCACCTCGACAGGCTAGCTCCTACGAGCAGTACTTC. Encoded protein: CSAPRQASSYEQYF.